Reported below is one TCR beta chain. The data were obtained in a study of CD8 T cells in Susac syndrome. At the level of the study: Among the Susac syndrome patients who underwent sequencing, about 6 had clinically active disease, while about eight of them were in remission.

Germline V lookup: CDR1 LNHNV, CDR2 YYDKDF (reference sequence). V shed 0 bases and J shed 1 base, with 7 bases lying between them. The CDR3 spans 15 residues. cDNA came from about 0.5 to 1 ug RNA primed by random hexamers. TCRdb independently ran MiXCR on the immunoSEQ multiplex PCR reads; one entry per CDR3 protein. The sample shows more than 110,000 distinct CDR3 sequences, 95% of them seen only once. Sequenced: CD4+ T cells from PBMCs. This sequence was found in a human donor with Susac syndrome. The V and J genes are TRBV15 and TRBJ1-5, with D possibly matching TRBD1 (6 bases). Here the CDR3 reads CATSREQGSNQPQHF. The CDR3 bases are TGTGCCACCAGCAGAGAACAGGGAAGCAATCAGCCCCAGCATTTT. Filled out from reference TRBV15 and TRBJ1-5, the complete variable domain reads DAMVIQNPRYQVTQFGKPVTLSCSQTLNHNVMYWYQQKSSQAPKLLFHYYDKDFNNEADTPDNFQSRRPNTSFCFLDIRSPGLGDTAMYLCATSREQGSNQPQHFGDGTRLSIL.